This T cell receptor (beta chain) was recovered during a study of shared clonotypes between healthy human individuals. Study as a whole: Per-donor plates numbered three CD4 naive, three CD4 memory, two CD8 naive and one CD8 memory.

Germline values: CDR1 SGHAT, CDR2 FQNNGV. The length of the CDR3 is 17 residues. V gave up 3 bases and J gave up 7 bases; unmatched junction bases: 15. For each subset, genomic DNA was distributed in equal portions over several immunoSEQ plates. Measured with immunoSEQ multiplex PCR; TCRdb has only the in-frame clones, and not every one. This sample yields 760,000 or so clones, of which 96% are seen a single time; around 0.25% belongs to the top ten. Study-wide findings and caveats: Non-shared clonotypes were found to have lower generation probabilities than the clonotypes that were shared by all four of the sorted-subset donors. Naive CD4 clonotype sharing across several donors was about 5%.

Terminally differentiated effector memory CD45RA+ cells were excluded from the naive CD8 cells, which were CD45RO-negative and positively selected for CCR7. As to this clone: As yet, its antigen is unknown.

The source material was naive CD8+ T cells sorted from blood. This TCR was recovered from a man aged 30-40 years in good health. The rearrangement links TRBV11-2 to TRBJ2-3; 8 nucleotides agree with TRBD2. CDR3 nucleotide sequence: TGTGCCAGCAGCTTGGAGGTGGCGGGAGGCCCAACTTATACGCAGTATTTT. It specifies CASSLEVAGGPTYTQYF.